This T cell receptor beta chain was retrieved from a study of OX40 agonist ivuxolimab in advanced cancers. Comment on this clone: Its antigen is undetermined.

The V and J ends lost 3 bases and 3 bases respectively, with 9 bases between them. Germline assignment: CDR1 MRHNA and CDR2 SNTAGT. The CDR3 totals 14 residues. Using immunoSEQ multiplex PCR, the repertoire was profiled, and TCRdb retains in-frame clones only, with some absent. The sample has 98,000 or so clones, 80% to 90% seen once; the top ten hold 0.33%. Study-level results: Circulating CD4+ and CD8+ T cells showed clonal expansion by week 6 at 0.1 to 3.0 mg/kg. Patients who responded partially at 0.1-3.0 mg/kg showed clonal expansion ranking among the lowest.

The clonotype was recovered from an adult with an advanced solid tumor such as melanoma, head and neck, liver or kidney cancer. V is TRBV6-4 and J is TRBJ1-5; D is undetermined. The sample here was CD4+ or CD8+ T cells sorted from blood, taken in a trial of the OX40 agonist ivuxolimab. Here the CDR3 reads CASSESPTNQPQHF. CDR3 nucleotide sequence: TGTGCCAGCAGTGAAAGTCCGACCAATCAGCCCCAGCATTTT.